Listed below are T cell receptor beta chains from one sample, sequenced in a study of T-cell reconstitution after alpha-beta-depleted transplantation in children. TCRdb itself ran the PCR reads through MiXCR, one entry per CDR3 protein. This sample has hundreds of thousands of distinct CDR3 sequences, with less than 20% found just once. The sequencing here drew on PBMCs, mostly from graft donor cells, taken 360 days after TCRalphabeta/CD19-depleted stem cell transplant. These receptor sequences come from a male patient younger than 18 who had a stem cell transplant for acute lymphoblastic leukemia, so the T cells may come from the graft donor. Both conserved end residues are part of each CDR3. The D gene is left open where the match is weak. The size field is filled for only some rows; it gives once, few, many or a size class.

v_call,d_call,j_call,clone_size,cdr3_nt,cdr3_aa
TRBV7-7,TRBD1,TRBJ2-7,many,TGTGCCAGCAGCCCGTTACGGACAGGGGATGAGCAGTACTTC,CASSPLRTGDEQYF
TRBV4-1,TRBD1,TRBJ1-1,.,TGCGCCAGCAGAACGACAGGGAAAATCGGTGAAGCTTTCTTT,CASRTTGKIGEAFF
TRBV5-1,TRBD1,TRBJ1-1,many,TGCGCCAGCAGCCGGGGACAGCACACTGAAGCTTTCTTT,CASSRGQHTEAFF
TRBV6-5,TRBD2,TRBJ2-1,.,TGTGCCAGCAGATTTACTAGCGGGAGTCCCAATGAGCAGTTCTTC,CASRFTSGSPNEQFF
TRBV7-9,TRBD1,TRBJ2-7,few,TGTGCCAGCAGCCAGGACAGGGGGCCCCTCTACGAGCAGTACTTC,CASSQDRGPLYEQYF
TRBV3-1,.,TRBJ1-5,many,TGTGCCAGCAGCCTCAGGGAGCAGCCCCAGCATTTT,CASSLREQPQHF
TRBV7-9,.,TRBJ1-1,few,TGTGCCAGCAGCTTCCCCGGGATGAACACTGAAGCTTTCTTT,CASSFPGMNTEAFF
TRBV27,TRBD2,TRBJ2-7,.,TGTGCCAGCAGGGAGGGGAGACTAGCGGGAGGGCTTTACGAGCAGTACTTC,CASREGRLAGGLYEQYF
TRBV2,.,TRBJ1-6,many,TGTGCCAGGGAGTCGGGTACAGCGATGAGCTCACCCCTCCACTTT,CARESGTAMSSPLHF
TRBV5-8,.,TRBJ1-4,.,TGTGCCAGCAGTTTATCAGGGGCGCAGGATGAAAAACTGTTTTTT,CASSLSGAQDEKLFF
TRBV6-1,.,TRBJ2-7,few,TGTGCCAGCAGGGCCACAGGGTCCTCGGGGGAGCAGTACTTC,CASRATGSSGEQYF
TRBV21-1,.,TRBJ2-7,few,TGTGCCAGCAGCCGCGGGAGGAGGGACGAGCAGTACTTC,CASSRGRRDEQYF
TRBV29-1,.,TRBJ2-5,.,TGCAGCGTTGAAGGGACCGAAGAGACCCAGTACTTC,CSVEGTEETQYF
TRBV2,.,TRBJ2-2,.,TGTGCCAGCAGACAAGGGGGAGCCGGGGAGCTGTTTTTT,CASRQGGAGELFF
TRBV6-2/TRBV6-3,TRBD2,TRBJ2-7,few,TGTGCCAGCAGTTGGGAGGGAGACGAGCAGTACTTC,CASSWEGDEQYF
TRBV6-5,.,TRBJ2-1,few,TGTGCCAGCAGTTACCCAGTCACAGGGCGGATGTTCAATGAGCAGTTCTTC,CASSYPVTGRMFNEQFF
TRBV4-1,TRBD2,TRBJ2-5,.,TGCGCCAGCAGCCCGTTCGGAGCGGGACTCCAAGAGACCCAGTACTTC,CASSPFGAGLQETQYF
TRBV5-6,TRBD1,TRBJ2-7,.,TGTGCCAGCAGCCTGGGACAGAAAGTTCTTTTCTACGAGCAGTACTTC,CASSLGQKVLFYEQYF
TRBV10-3,.,TRBJ2-5,.,TGTGCCATCAGTGATTCAGCGTACCAAGAGACCCAGTACTTC,CAISDSAYQETQYF
TRBV11-1,.,TRBJ2-1,few,TGTGCCAGCAGCTATGGGACAACTTACAATGAGCAGTTCTTC,CASSYGTTYNEQFF
TRBV5-1,.,TRBJ2-1,many,TGCGCCAGCAGCGCCCCGGGTGGATACAATGAGCAGTTCTTC,CASSAPGGYNEQFF
TRBV24-1,.,TRBJ2-7,.,TGTGCCACCAGTGGTAACAACCCCCCCTACGAGCAGTACTTC,CATSGNNPPYEQYF
TRBV12-3/TRBV12-4,.,TRBJ2-7,few,TGTGCCAGCAGTTTCAGAGAGCGGAGCCCCTACGAGCAGTACTTC,CASSFRERSPYEQYF
TRBV7-3,.,TRBJ1-2,many,TGTGCCAGCAGCTTAAAAGGTGGGGGAGTCAACTATGGCTACACCTTC,CASSLKGGGVNYGYTF
TRBV5-1,.,TRBJ2-7,many,TGTGCCAGCAGCTTAGATCCTACCTACGAGCAGTACTTC,CASSLDPTYEQYF
TRBV7-9,TRBD1,TRBJ1-2,few,TGTGCCAGCAGCTCCTGGGACAGGGGGGTAGCTAACTATGGCTACACCTTC,CASSSWDRGVANYGYTF
TRBV27,TRBD1,TRBJ1-1,few,TGTGCCAGCAGTTTATCACCCACAGGGGACACTGAAGCTTTCTTT,CASSLSPTGDTEAFF
TRBV7-9,.,TRBJ2-7,.,TGTGCCAGCAGCTTAGGTCAGCTCACCTACGAGCAGTACTTC,CASSLGQLTYEQYF
TRBV29-1,.,TRBJ2-1,many,TGCAGCGTTGCTAGGAGCTCCTACAATGAGCAGTTCTTC,CSVARSSYNEQFF
TRBV12-3/TRBV12-4,.,TRBJ1-1,many,TGTGCCAGCAGTTTGGGCAGGCGGCTCGAAGCTTTCTTT,CASSLGRRLEAFF
TRBV11-1,.,TRBJ2-3,.,TGTGCCAGCAGCTTACAGCTAGCGGATACGCAGTATTTT,CASSLQLADTQYF
TRBV29-1,TRBD1,TRBJ2-3,few,TGCAGCGCCGCCCGGGACAGGGGCACAGATACGCAGTATTTT,CSAARDRGTDTQYF
TRBV29-1,TRBD1,TRBJ2-7,.,TGCAGCGTTGAGGGACAGGTCGGCAGCTCCTACGAGCAGTACTTC,CSVEGQVGSSYEQYF
TRBV11-2,TRBD2,TRBJ2-2,.,TGTGCCAGCAGCTCACTTAGCGGGAGTAACACCGGGGAGCTGTTTTTT,CASSSLSGSNTGELFF
TRBV5-1,TRBD2,TRBJ2-1,few,TGCGCCAGCAGCTTGAGGACCTTAGCGGGATCCTACAATGAGCAGTTCTTC,CASSLRTLAGSYNEQFF
TRBV5-1,.,TRBJ2-3,.,TGCGCCAGTAACGATGCCCCTCGCGGGAAACAGGATACGCAGTATTTT,CASNDAPRGKQDTQYF
TRBV29-1,TRBD2,TRBJ2-2,few,TGCAGCGTTGGTTCCAGGGGACTAGCGGGAGAGGGCACCGGGGAGCTGTTTTTT,CSVGSRGLAGEGTGELFF
TRBV6-2/TRBV6-3,TRBD2,TRBJ2-2,few,TGTGCCAGCACCACTTACCCACCGCAGGGACTAGCGGGAGCGGCCGGGGAGCTGTTTTTT,CASTTYPPQGLAGAAGELFF
TRBV6-2/TRBV6-3,TRBD2,TRBJ2-2,.,TGTGCCAGCAGTTTTCTAGCGGATCCCGGGGAGCTGTTTTTT,CASSFLADPGELFF
TRBV29-1,.,TRBJ2-5,many,TGCAGCGCGGGCTTGGGCGAGACCCAGTACTTC,CSAGLGETQYF
TRBV25-1,TRBD1,TRBJ2-7,many,TGTGCCAGCAGCATAGCCGGGACAGGCTCCTACGAGCAGTACTTC,CASSIAGTGSYEQYF
TRBV6-5,TRBD2,TRBJ2-5,.,TGTGCCAGCAGTTATACTAGCGGGACCTACCGAGAGACCCAGTACTTC,CASSYTSGTYRETQYF
TRBV27,.,TRBJ2-1,many,TGTGCCAGCAGCCTGAGCTCCTACAATGAGCAGTTCTTC,CASSLSSYNEQFF
TRBV11-2,TRBD2,TRBJ2-1,.,TGTGCCAGCAGGCCAACTAGCGGGAGGGCAAATGAGCAGTTCTTC,CASRPTSGRANEQFF
TRBV19,TRBD2,TRBJ2-1,few,TGTGCCAGTATGCCCCGACTAGCGGTCGACAATGAGCAGTTCTTC,CASMPRLAVDNEQFF
TRBV15,TRBD2,TRBJ2-1,few,TGTGCCACCAGCAGAGGGACTAGCGGGAACTACAATGAGCAGTTCTTC,CATSRGTSGNYNEQFF
TRBV5-6,TRBD1,TRBJ2-7,many,TGTGCCAGCAGGCCCGGGACAGGGGTCTACGAGCAGTACTTC,CASRPGTGVYEQYF
TRBV6-1,TRBD1,TRBJ1-5,few,TGTGCCAGCAGTGAAGCGCTTTATCCCACAGGGGTCATTCAGCCCCAGCATTTT,CASSEALYPTGVIQPQHF
TRBV20-1,TRBD1,TRBJ1-1,few,TGCAGTGCTTTTCCGGGACAGGGAGGGATTACAACTGAAGCTTTCTTT,CSAFPGQGGITTEAFF
TRBV7-2,.,TRBJ1-3,few,TGTGCCAGCAGCCCTAGAATAAGAAACACCATATATTTT,CASSPRIRNTIYF